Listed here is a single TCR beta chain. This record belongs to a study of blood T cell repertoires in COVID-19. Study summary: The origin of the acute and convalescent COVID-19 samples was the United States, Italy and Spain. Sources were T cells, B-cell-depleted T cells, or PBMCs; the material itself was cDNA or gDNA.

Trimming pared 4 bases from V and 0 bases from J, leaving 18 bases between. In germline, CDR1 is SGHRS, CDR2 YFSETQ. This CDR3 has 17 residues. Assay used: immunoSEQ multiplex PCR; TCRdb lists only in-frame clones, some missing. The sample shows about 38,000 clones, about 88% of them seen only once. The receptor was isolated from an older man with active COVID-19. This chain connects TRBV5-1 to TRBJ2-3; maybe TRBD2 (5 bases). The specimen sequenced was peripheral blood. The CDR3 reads CASSRRQAEPSTDTQYF. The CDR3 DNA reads TGCGCCAGCAGCCGCCGTCAAGCGGAGCCAAGCACAGATACGCAGTATTTT.